This note documents a single T cell receptor (beta chain) sequence. Antigen unknown. It was with random hexamers that roughly 0.45 to 1 ug RNA was reverse transcribed. The amplification used immunoSEQ multiplex PCR on TCR beta CDR3; it spanned 54 Vbeta and 13 Jbeta. One entry per CDR3 protein, called by TCRdb with MiXCR from the immunoSEQ multiplex PCR reads. Of about 140,000 distinct CDR3 sequences listed, roughly 95% are singletons. The data originate from a study of CD8 T cells in Susac syndrome. Broader study findings: The authors acknowledged that their TCR sequencing and HLA analysis involved a relatively small number of individuals.

The length of the CDR3 is 16 residues. Trimming at V came to 6 bases and at J to 2 bases, leaving 7 bases not matched to a gene. CDR1 and CDR2 (germline): MDHEN, SYDVKM. While CD8+ and CD4+ T cells were isolated negatively, TEMRA cells were enriched by FACS. The source of this sequence is a human donor with multiple sclerosis. This rearrangement joins TRBV28 to TRBJ2-1; 10 bases line up with TRBD1. The sample comprised CD4+ T cells from PBMCs. The CDR3 coding sequence is TGTGCCAGCAGCACGGGACAGGGGCGCCCCTACAATGAGCAGTTCTTC. Encoded protein: CASSTGQGRPYNEQFF. Based on the CDR3 plus reference TRBV28 and TRBJ2-1, the full variable domain is DVKVTQSSRYLVKRTGEKVFLECVQDMDHENMFWYRQDPGLGLRLIYFSYDVKMKEKGDIPEGYSVSREKKERFSLILESASTNQTSMYLCASSTGQGRPYNEQFFGPGTRLTVL.